This record looks at one TCR beta chain sequence and its context. These data are taken from a study of blood T cell repertoires in COVID-19. Study summary: The United States, Italy and Spain were the sources of the acute and convalescent COVID-19 samples.

TCRdb's copy holds only in-frame clones and misses some; the assay was immunoSEQ multiplex PCR. The data hold 200,000 to 250,000 clones, with roughly four fifths observed a single time. Participants were placed into cohorts based on the clinical history they reported. Germline values: CDR1 SGHNT, CDR2 YYREEE (reference sequence). The CDR3 contains 15 residues. V lost 0 bases and J 4 bases, leaving 14 bases between the germline ends. Sequences were obtained from PBMCs or T cells enriched from blood (not recorded which). The receptor comes from a man aged 35 to 55 who had recovered from COVID-19. The rearrangement links TRBV5-4 to TRBJ2-7; a weak D match, TRBD2 (6 bases). CDR3 sequence: CASSLARGLIYEQYF. The CDR3 bases are TGTGCCAGCAGCTTGGCCCGGGGACTGATTTACGAGCAGTACTTC.